These 21 T cell receptor beta chains were all obtained from the same sample, sequenced in a study of cytomegalovirus exposure and HLA in healthy donors. A multiplex PCR was run with 60 Vbeta primers and 13 Jbeta primers. Repertoires were generated with immunoSEQ multiplex PCR, while TCRdb's copy carries only in-frame clones and drops some. The repertoire includes 150,000 or so clones, roughly 79% of them detected once, and less than 2% sits in the top ten. The sample comprised PBMCs. The receptor set was obtained from a man aged 35 to 55 in good health and CMV-seronegative.

In regard to this clone: Additional DNA sequences in this sample encode the identical CDR3. The V and J genes are TRBV6-1 and TRBJ2-7, with 10 bases matching TRBD1. The CDR3 contains 13 residues. CDR1 and CDR2 from the germline V gene are MNHNS and SASEGT. The CDR3 DNA sequence: TGCGCCACCCAGGTGGGGGACAGGGGCGAGCAGTACGTC. This encodes CATQVGDRGEQYV.

With regard to this clone: One junction end disagrees with the germline gene, perhaps due to a read error. The rearrangement uses TRBV7-9 and TRBJ1-1, with 7 bases matching TRBD1. This CDR3 contains 17 residues. Per the germline V gene, CDR1 is SEHNR and CDR2 is FQNEAQ (reference sequence). Here the CDR3 DNA reads TGTTCCAGCAGCCCCCGAAGAGTGGGACAGATAAACACTGAAGCTTTCTTT. Protein product: CSSSPRRVGQINTEAFF.

This clone has a single count. The chain uses TRBV6-1 and TRBJ2-7; tentatively, D is TRBD1 (5 bases). Trimming took 0 bases from V and 4 from J, leaving 16 bases between them. The CDR3 is 16 residues long. Germline V gene lookup returns CDR1 MNHNS and CDR2 SASEGT. The CDR3 reads CASSEATGPLTYEQYV. In DNA form, the CDR3 reads TGTGCCAGCAGTGAAGCTACAGGACCCTTAACTTACGAGCAGTACGTC.

The genes are TRBV27 and TRBJ2-7; tentatively, D is TRBD1 (5 bases). V shed 4 bases and J shed 2 bases, with 12 bases lying between them. Looked up from germline, CDR1 is MNHEY and CDR2 is SMNVEV (reference sequence). The CDR3 length is 14 residues. The CDR3 sequence: CASSSTVPAYEQYF. The CDR3 DNA reads TGTGCCAGCAGTTCGACAGTTCCAGCCTACGAGCAGTACTTC.

Only a few counts were recorded for this clone. V usage is TRBV9 and J usage is TRBJ2-5; 10 bases agree with TRBD1. Gene TRBJ2-7 matches the end of the DNA better, so the J call may be wrong. CDR3 length equals 14 residues. The germline V gene has CDR1 SGDLS and CDR2 YYNGEE. The DNA of the CDR3 is TGTGCCAGCAGCGTCGGGACAGGGGTCTACGAGCAGTACTTC. Translating it yields CASSVGTGVYEQYF.

The chain joins TRBV4-1 to TRBJ1-1, with 11 bases fitting TRBD1. J lost 2 bases, V lost 0 bases, and 8 bases had no gene match. Germline V gene data show CDR1 as MGHRA and CDR2 as YSYEKL. CDR3 size: 18 residues. The CDR3 here is CASSQDRFGQGANTEAFF. The DNA of the CDR3 is TGCGCCAGCAGCCAAGATAGGTTCGGACAGGGGGCCAACACTGAAGCTTTCTTT.

This clone was observed once. The CDR3 coding sequence is TGTGCCAGCAGGCGATGGGCAGGGGGTCGAACCCCCCAGCATTTT. This encodes CASRRWAGGRTPQHF. V gene TRBV27 combines with J gene TRBJ1-5, with 7 bases aligning to TRBD1. Germline CDR1 reads MNHEY; CDR2 reads SMNVEV (reference sequence). CDR3 size: 15 residues. Trimming took 6 bases from V and 10 from J; bases not matched to a gene: 15.

This chain connects TRBV11-2 to TRBJ2-2; 7 nucleotides align to TRBD2. This CDR3 spans 15 amino acids. With V trimmed by 3 bases and J by 7 bases, 8 bases remained unmatched. The germline CDR1 and CDR2 sequences are SGHAT and FQNNGV. CDR3 in DNA: TGTGCCAGCAGCTTTACGGCGGGGGATAGCGGGGAGCTGTTTTTT. The encoded protein is CASSFTAGDSGELFF.

This chain uses TRBV27 with TRBJ2-7; TRBD1 matches 9 bases. J was trimmed by 5 bases and V by 10 bases; bases with no gene match: 9. CDR1 is MNHEY, CDR2 SMNVEV, per germline (reference sequence). CDR3 length equals 13 residues. The CDR3 region is CAIQSDRGHEQYF. CDR3 in DNA: TGTGCCATACAGTCGGACAGGGGTCACGAGCAGTACTTC.

This sequence joins TRBV27 and TRBJ2-7, with 8 positions matching TRBD1. This CDR3 has 14 residues. V lost 5 bases to trimming and J lost 3 bases; unmatched junction nucleotides: 6. The germline V gene has CDR1 MNHEY and CDR2 SMNVEV (reference sequence). CDR3 bases: TGTGCCAGCAGTCTCAGGGGGCTTAGCTACGAGCAGTACTTC. It is translated as CASSLRGLSYEQYF.

This clone was detected a few times. The gene calls are TRBV27 and TRBJ2-7; 8 nucleotides line up with TRBD2. Trimming removed 6 bases from V and 6 bases from J; junction bases left unmatched: 7. Germline lookup yields CDR1 MNHEY and CDR2 SMNVEV (reference sequence). The CDR3 is 13 amino acids. The CDR3 sequence: CASSLGTRAEQYF. In nucleotides, the CDR3 is TGTGCCAGCAGCTTAGGGACTAGGGCCGAGCAGTACTTC.

To note about this clone: One junction end disagrees with the germline gene, perhaps due to a read error. The gene calls are TRBV7-2 and TRBJ2-6; possibly TRBD1 for D (5 bases). The CDR3 loop spans 13 amino acids. Germline CDR1 is SGHTA and CDR2 is FQGNSA. The CDR3 protein is CAPRLSGANGLTF. The CDR3 region has the DNA TGTGCCCCCCGCCTCTCTGGGGCCAACGGCCTGACTTTC.

The chain employs TRBV6-6 and TRBJ1-2; D remains unclear. The CDR3 sequence is 14 residues long. The germline V gene encodes CDR1 MNHNY and CDR2 SVGAGI (reference sequence). V shed 7 bases and J shed 4 bases, with 16 bases lying between them. CDR3 coding DNA: TGTGCCAGCACCGACGGGGATCGGGTCTATGGCTACACCTTC. This encodes CASTDGDRVYGYTF.

The V and J genes are TRBV9 and TRBJ2-2; D is uncertain. The CDR3 has 13 amino acids. The germline V gene has CDR1 SGDLS and CDR2 YYNGEE. V gave up 0 bases and J gave up 7 bases, with 7 bases separating them. CDR3 in DNA: TGTGCCAGCAGCGTAGAGTCCTACGGGGAGCTGTTTTTT. This translates into CASSVESYGELFF.

V gene TRBV5-6 combines with J gene TRBJ1-1; D gene ambiguous. CDR1 and CDR2 from the germline V gene are SGHDT and YYEEEE. The CDR3 extends over 15 amino acids. The germline V and J ends were trimmed by 4 bases and 0 bases, with 13 bases remaining between them. The CDR3: CASSPQRLMNTEAFF. CDR3 bases: TGTGCCAGCAGCCCTCAGAGACTTATGAACACTGAAGCTTTCTTT.

Only one count was recorded for this clone. This chain connects TRBV30 to TRBJ1-1, with TRBD1 matching 8 bases. This CDR3 spans 15 amino acids. The ends lost 1 base at V and 4 bases at J; junction bases unmatched: 8. Germline loops: CDR1 GTSNPN, CDR2 SVGIG (reference sequence). CDR3 nucleotide sequence: TGTGCCTGGAGTGGCCCGACAGGGGTAGCCACTGAAGCTTTCTTT. This codes for CAWSGPTGVATEAFF.

The rearrangement links TRBV28 to TRBJ1-1; D is perhaps TRBD1 (5 bases). The germline V and J ends were trimmed by 4 bases and 3 bases, with 21 bases remaining between them. Germline-derived CDR1 and CDR2 are MDHEN and SYDVKM. CDR3 length: 17 amino acids. As DNA, the CDR3 is TGTGCCAGCAGTTCCTTATATGTCTACAGGAGTTACACTGAAGCTTTCTTT. Amino acid sequence: CASSSLYVYRSYTEAFF.

The gene calls are TRBV29-1 and TRBJ2-5, with D maybe TRBD2 (7 bases). In germline, CDR1 is SQVTM, CDR2 ANQGSEA. Trimming removed 6 bases from V and 4 bases from J, with 12 bases in between. This CDR3 contains 12 residues. The CDR3 sequence: CSVVGGPETQYF. The CDR3 DNA reads TGCAGCGTCGTGGGGGGGCCAGAGACCCAGTACTTC.

This clone was counted only a few times. The V gene is TRBV27, the J gene TRBJ2-6, with D perhaps TRBD1 (6 bases). The germline V gene has CDR1 MNHEY and CDR2 SMNVEV (reference sequence). The CDR3 is made up of 14 amino acids. V was pared by 6 bases and J by 6 bases, with 12 bases between. The CDR3 bases are TGTGCCAGCAGCCGACTGGGGGCGGCCAACGTCCTGACTTTC. The encoded protein is CASSRLGAANVLTF.

For this clone: The junction departs from germline at one end; a sequencing error may be responsible. CDR3 sequence reads: CAWSRTDQRTGELLF. The CDR3 nucleotides read TGTGCCTGGAGTAGGACTGACCAGCGGACCGGGGAGCTGCTTTTT. The gene calls are TRBV30 and TRBJ2-2, with D possibly matching TRBD2 (5 bases). Germline V CDR1 and CDR2: GTSNPN, SVGIG (reference sequence). The CDR3 totals 15 residues.

Turning to this clone: The junction departs from the called germline gene at one end, perhaps through a read error. V gene TRBV28 combines with J gene TRBJ2-3; a weak D match, TRBD2 (5 bases). The CDR3 has 16 amino acids. The germline CDR1 and CDR2 sequences are MDHEN and SYDVKM. The CDR3 region has the DNA TGTGCCAGCAGTAATCAACAGCCAGAAATACGTGAACGAGGGTTTTTC. Protein: CASSNQQPEIRERGFF.